This TCR beta chain was captured in a study of fetal regulatory T cell absence and autoimmunity (dated by TCRdb to the late 2010s). With respect to the entire study: The IPEX patients showed exocrine pancreas autoimmunity in the absence of clinical diabetes. On the study overall, not on this receptor specifically: Cord blood and pancreas had broadly similar TRB gene family usage, which resembled published neonatal and adult repertoires. The oligoclonal enrichment was interpreted as support for antigen-driven autoimmunity in the pancreas before birth in IPEX syndrome. Compared with cord blood, the pancreas TCR compartment showed significant oligoclonal enrichment, and some top clones were enriched more than 90-fold.

The CDR3 has 14 amino acids, counting the end cysteine and phenylalanine. Only the CDR3 DNA is retained, 42 bases long and in frame from the first base. The germline V gene encodes CDR1 MNHEY and CDR2 SVGAGI. V is cut by 6 bases and J by 3 bases, and the space between the germline ends is 15 bases. The DNeasy Blood and Tissue Kit was used to extract roughly 1.8-3 ug of genomic DNA from either umbilical cord blood or frozen pancreas. Note on this clone: There is no known antigen for this receptor. One base away there is no much larger clone; base qualities are not given.

On the immunoSEQ human TCRbeta survey platform, TCRbeta CDR3 regions were amplified and barcoded with a two-step multiplex PCR. Libraries were sequenced on Illumina instruments, with IgH sequenced in parallel from the same samples. The source study handled its data this way. Raw reads were filtered against IMGT V, D, J definitions and binned by a nearest-neighbor algorithm to remove PCR and sequencing errors. A clone was defined by an identical nucleotide sequence, and differential abundance between tissues was tested with a Fisher exact test for each clone at a pFDR threshold of p<0.01. Clones whose frequencies were too low for statistical inference were excluded by a minimum inclusion filter of 10 in either sample. Pairwise clonal comparisons used the immunoSEQ Analyzer, and gene family usage was assessed with IMGT tools. Held by TCRdb, this immuneACCESS table contains in-frame sequences only and omits some clones. Under half of the omission traces to an unresolved V gene where checked; the cause of the rest is unknown. D and trimming were read from the DNA, whereas the V and J calls and clone size are those reported in that table. The sample profile shows approximately 49,000 clones; about four fifths of them were found once. 0.35% to 0.5% of the sample comes from the top ten.

Here the chain combines TRBV6-5 and TRBJ2-7; TRBD1 could be the D gene, as 6 bases match. The TCR comes from a newborn boy with IPEX syndrome. Sequences were obtained from cord blood. The encoded CDR3 is CASSITGIGYEQYF. The nucleotides read TGTGCCAGCAGCATCACAGGGATTGGCTACGAGCAGTACTTC.